The clone carrying this TCR beta chain was seen just once. The CDR3 sequence is 16 residues long. Losses at the gene ends were 0 bases for V and 1 base for J; bases not matched to a gene: 6. CDR1 and CDR2 from the germline V gene are MNHNY and SVGAGI (reference sequence). The sample belongs to a study of T cell changes during pregnancy in multiple sclerosis. Using immunoSEQ multiplex PCR, the repertoire was profiled, and TCRdb retains in-frame clones only, with some absent. The sample records over 45,000 clones, around 90% being singletons. The J gene is TRBJ2-7, the V gene TRBV6-6; TRBD1 matches at 7 bases. The source is a female donor with multiple sclerosis, enrolled in a pregnancy study. The sample consisted of CD8+ T cells from peripheral blood mononuclear cells, taken after pregnancy. The DNA for the CDR3 is TGTGCCAGCAGTTACTCGACGAGACAGGGTTCCTACGAGCAGTACTTC. It yields the protein CASSYSTRQGSYEQYF.